This T cell receptor (beta chain) was identified during a study of STAT5B mutations in CD4+ large granular lymphocyte leukemia. Findings and caveats of the study: Main leukemic clonotypes were patient-specific, but around 25% appeared at low frequency elsewhere. Patient CD4-sorted repertoires looked more clonal than healthy CD4+ repertoires, even without putative leukemic clones. 8/27 top patient clones versus 2/35 control clones were TRBV06-family.

Germline V CDR1 and CDR2: GTSNPN, SVGIG (reference sequence). The ends were cut back, 3 bases at V and 6 bases at J, with 15 bases in the middle. The CDR3 extends over 14 amino acids. Remarks on this clone: Antigen unknown.

TCRdb's table, derived via immunoSEQ multiplex PCR, lists solely in-frame clones and lacks some. The sample records about 34,000 clones, 69% being singletons. The source of this sequence is a human donor in good health. The chain carries TRBV30 and TRBJ1-5; a weak D match, TRBD1 (5 bases). Material for sequencing was CD4+ T cells from blood buffy coats. The chain's CDR3 is CAWRGAGGVQPQHF. In nucleotides, the CDR3 is TGTGCCTGGAGGGGAGCAGGAGGGGTTCAGCCCCAGCATTTT.